These T cell receptor beta chains were read from a single sample in a study of beta chain features in type 1 diabetes. Produced via immunoSEQ multiplex PCR; TCRdb's table is partial and in-frame only. The sample contains 810,000 or so clones, roughly a sixth of which appear only once. The sample comprised naive CD4+ T cells from blood. All receptors derive from a woman between 18 and 29 years old in good health. CDR3s include the opening cysteine and the closing phenylalanine or tryptophan. The D gene is left open where the match is weak. Size is stated for part of the rows, as once, few or many counts, or as a class when the clone is expanded.

clone_size d_call j_call v_call cdr3_aa cdr3_nt
few TRBD1 TRBJ2-7 TRBV19 CASSTGTGVHEQYF TGTGCCAGTAGTACCGGGACAGGGGTGCACGAGCAGTACTTC
few . TRBJ2-3 TRBV7-3 CASSLKGRFSSLVSTDTQYF TGTGCCAGCAGCTTAAAGGGGAGGTTTAGCAGCTTGGTTAGCACAGATACGCAGTATTTT
. . TRBJ2-6 TRBV7-9 CASSLSGRRPANVLTF TGTGCCAGCAGCTTATCTGGGCGTAGGCCGGCCAACGTCCTGACTTTC
. TRBD1 TRBJ1-5 TRBV6-1 CASRTGHQPQHF TGTGCCAGCAGGACAGGGCATCAGCCCCAGCATTTT
few . TRBJ2-7 TRBV2 CASKQGPTYEQYF TGTGCCAGCAAGCAGGGACCCACATACGAGCAGTACTTC
. . TRBJ2-3 TRBV28 CASSFPPTDTQYF TGTGCCAGCAGTTTCCCCCCCACAGATACGCAGTATTTT
. TRBD1 TRBJ2-7 TRBV10-3 CAISEWQGAREQYF TGTGCCATCAGTGAATGGCAGGGGGCTAGGGAGCAGTACTTC
. . TRBJ2-2 TRBV5-6 CASRWGTANTGELFF TGTGCCAGCAGGTGGGGGACCGCGAACACCGGGGAGCTGTTTTTT
few . TRBJ2-2 TRBV7-9 CASSAQGTTGELFF TGTGCCAGCAGCGCACAGGGTACGACCGGGGAGCTGTTTTTT
. . TRBJ1-2 TRBV10-2 CASSGRVGYTF TGCGCCAGCAGTGGAAGGGTCGGCTACACCTTC
few TRBD2 TRBJ2-2 TRBV19 CASSIGTSGSGELFF TGTGCCAGTAGTATAGGCACTAGCGGGTCCGGGGAGCTGTTTTTT
. . TRBJ2-5 TRBV20-1 CSARREETQYF TGCAGTGCTCGACGGGAAGAGACCCAGTACTTC
. TRBD2 TRBJ2-3 TRBV9 CASSVELAGGKQYF TGTGCCAGCAGCGTTGAACTAGCGGGAGGAAAGCAGTATTTT
. . TRBJ2-6 TRBV9 CASSARGRETSGANVLTF TGTGCCAGCAGCGCTCGAGGCAGGGAGACCTCTGGGGCCAACGTCCTGACTTTC
. TRBD2 TRBJ2-1 TRBV6-6 CASNPREFSNEQFF TGTGCCAGCAACCCGCGGGAGTTTAGCAATGAGCAGTTCTTC
. . TRBJ2-1 TRBV19 CASSASADYNEQFF TGTGCCAGTAGTGCCAGCGCTGACTACAATGAGCAGTTCTTC
. . TRBJ2-1 TRBV7-8 CASSLRTGLDNEQFF TGTGCCAGCAGCTTAAGAACCGGATTGGACAATGAGCAGTTCTTC
. . TRBJ1-1 TRBV7-9 CASSLKGSGRDGTEAFF TGTGCCAGCAGCTTAAAAGGGTCAGGGAGAGATGGCACTGAAGCTTTCTTT
. TRBD2 TRBJ2-7 TRBV7-2 CASGGLAGEDEQYF TGTGCCAGCGGAGGACTAGCGGGAGAGGACGAGCAGTACTTC
few . TRBJ1-2 TRBV7-8 CASSLAEGFYGYTF TGTGCCAGCAGCTTAGCAGAGGGCTTCTATGGCTACACCTTC
. . TRBJ2-7 TRBV28 CASSPNGLPAYEQYF TGTGCCAGCAGCCCCAACGGGCTCCCCGCCTACGAGCAGTACTTC
. TRBD2 TRBJ2-7 TRBV6-5 CASRLAGGDEQYF TGTGCCAGCAGGCTAGCGGGAGGGGACGAGCAGTACTTC
. . TRBJ2-3 TRBV7-3 CASSSTPGTDTQYF TGTGCCAGCAGCTCCACCCCGGGCACAGATACGCAGTATTTT
few TRBD2 TRBJ2-7 TRBV5-1 CASSPNSGSSGVLYEQYF TGCGCCAGCAGCCCAAATAGCGGGAGTTCTGGCGTGTTGTACGAGCAGTACTTC
. . TRBJ2-1 TRBV7-8 CASSLEWGDEQFF TGTGCCAGCAGCTTAGAATGGGGCGATGAGCAGTTCTTC
. . TRBJ1-2 TRBV20-1 CSVGNYGYTF TGCAGTGTCGGTAACTATGGCTACACCTTC
few TRBD1 TRBJ2-3 TRBV5-6 CASSPIGTGRTDTQYF TGTGCCAGCAGCCCGATTGGGACAGGGCGCACAGATACGCAGTATTTT
. . TRBJ2-7 TRBV21-1 CASSKGGKPDWPKEYEQYF TGTGCCAGCAGCAAAGGAGGGAAACCTGACTGGCCGAAAGAGTACGAGCAGTACTTC
few TRBD2 TRBJ2-1 TRBV4-3 CASSQTGTSGKNEQFF TGCGCCAGCAGCCAAACAGGGACTAGCGGGAAAAATGAGCAGTTCTTC
. TRBD2 TRBJ2-1 TRBV7-2 CASSLAPSGTYNEQFF TGTGCCAGCAGCTTAGCCCCTAGCGGGACCTACAATGAGCAGTTCTTC
few TRBD1 TRBJ1-3 TRBV2 CASSVQGANGNTIYF TGTGCCAGCAGTGTCCAGGGGGCGAATGGAAACACCATATATTTT
. . TRBJ2-1 TRBV7-2 CASSAGRGLEQFF TGTGCCAGCAGCGCGGGGCGGGGCCTGGAGCAGTTCTTC
. . TRBJ1-2 TRBV18 CASSPAGGANYGYTF TGTGCCAGCTCACCCGCCGGGGGGGCTAACTATGGCTACACCTTC
few . TRBJ2-3 TRBV5-1 CASSPGVSESTDTQYF TGCGCCAGCAGCCCAGGGGTTAGCGAGAGCACAGATACGCAGTATTTT
few . TRBJ2-7 TRBV7-3 CASSLMGGAPYEQYF TGTGCCAGCAGCTTAATGGGCGGGGCCCCCTACGAGCAGTACTTC
. TRBD2 TRBJ2-3 TRBV7-9 CASTPGGGRTDTQYF TGTGCCAGCACCCCGGGGGGGGGTCGCACAGATACGCAGTATTTT
. . TRBJ2-7 TRBV20-1 CSVLQPYEQYF TGCAGTGTGCTGCAGCCCTACGAGCAGTACTTC
few TRBD2 TRBJ2-1 TRBV6-6 CASSYRSSGRVNEQFF TGTGCCAGCAGTTACAGGTCGAGCGGGAGGGTGAATGAGCAGTTCTTC
. TRBD1 TRBJ2-2 TRBV2 CASHGQGMSTGELFF TGTGCCAGCCATGGACAGGGTATGAGCACCGGGGAGCTGTTTTTT
few TRBD1 TRBJ1-2 TRBV15 CATSRKIGQGKNYGYTF TGTGCCACCAGCAGGAAGATAGGACAGGGGAAGAACTATGGCTACACCTTC
. TRBD2 TRBJ2-3 TRBV25-1 CASSRTSGSGTQYF TGTGCCAGCAGCCGGACTAGCGGGAGTGGCACGCAGTATTTT
. . TRBJ2-3 TRBV6-6 CASSYGWGTDTQYF TGTGCCAGCAGTTACGGATGGGGCACAGATACGCAGTATTTT
. TRBD1 TRBJ1-5 TRBV4-1 CASSPGQGAALLYSNQPQHF TGCGCCAGCAGCCCCGGACAGGGGGCGGCCCTCCTCTATAGCAATCAGCCCCAGCATTTT
few . TRBJ1-5 TRBV6-6 CASSQGWSNQPQHF TGTGCCAGCAGTCAGGGGTGGAGCAATCAGCCCCAGCATTTT
. . TRBJ2-5 TRBV9 CASSVVGRSQETQYF TGTGCCAGCAGCGTGGTCGGTAGGTCGCAAGAGACCCAGTACTTC
. TRBD2 TRBJ2-7 TRBV5-6 CASSTSGVALYEQYF TGTGCCAGCAGTACTAGCGGGGTTGCCCTCTACGAGCAGTACTTC
few . TRBJ2-3 TRBV18 CASSTLSSTDTQYF TGTGCCAGCTCAACACTCTCTAGCACAGATACGCAGTATTTT
. . TRBJ1-1 TRBV4-3 CASSQEYHRVGNTEAFF TGCGCCAGCAGCCAAGAGTACCACAGGGTAGGGAACACTGAAGCTTTCTTT
few . TRBJ2-2 TRBV6-5 CASSYFSIGYTGELFF TGTGCCAGCAGTTACTTTTCGATCGGTTACACCGGGGAGCTGTTTTTT
. . TRBJ1-4 TRBV5-6 CASSSPLPTNEKLFF TGTGCCAGCAGCTCGCCCCTGCCGACTAATGAAAAACTGTTTTTT
few . TRBJ2-2 TRBV9 CASSVASGVNTGELFF TGTGCCAGCAGCGTAGCCAGCGGAGTGAACACCGGGGAGCTGTTTTTT
. . TRBJ2-1 TRBV5-4 CASRQKAEPAYNEQFF TGTGCCAGCAGGCAAAAAGCTGAACCTGCCTACAATGAGCAGTTCTTC
. . TRBJ2-7 TRBV12-5 CASGLGFYEQYF TGTGCTAGTGGTTTAGGGTTCTACGAGCAGTACTTC